This T cell receptor (beta chain) derives from a study of blood T cell repertoires in COVID-19. CDR3 length: 15 residues. CDR1 and CDR2 (germline): MNHEY, SVGEGT. Trimming shortened V by 6 bases and J by 3 bases, and 15 bases separated the two germline ends. TCRdb keeps only in-frame clones here, not all; method: immunoSEQ multiplex PCR. Of approximately 70,000 clones in the sample, more than 75% were seen once. The specimen was peripheral blood. This TCR was recovered from a woman in her sixties with acute or convalescent COVID-19. The chain carries TRBV6-2 or TRBV6-3 and TRBJ1-5; maybe TRBD1 (6 bases). The chain's CDR3 is CASSLGHSLNQPQHF. CDR3 DNA: TGTGCCAGCAGCTTGGGACATTCACTCAATCAGCCCCAGCATTTT.